One sample yielded the 8 T cell receptor beta chains listed below, sequenced in a study of blood T cells in healthy people across ages. The use of a sample-barcoded 5' primer and a J-beta primer mix characterized a second PCR of about 7 to 12 cycles. TCRdb redid the calling of the 5' RACE reads with MiXCR, one entry per CDR3 protein. The table lists about 1.1 million distinct CDR3 sequences, more than 30% of them singletons. The sequenced sample consisted of blood. These receptors came from a man aged 18 to 30 in good health.

The genes are TRBV20-1 and TRBJ1-2, with D hard to call. Trimming shortened V by 3 bases and J by 1 base, and 12 bases separated the two germline ends. Germline V CDR1 and CDR2: DFQATT, SNEGSKA (reference sequence). This CDR3 spans 14 amino acids. The CDR3 loop is CSASSQYFNYGYTF. CDR3 bases: TGCAGTGCTAGCTCACAGTACTTTAACTATGGCTACACCTTC.

There are a few counts of this clonotype. The chain couples TRBV12-3 or TRBV12-4 to TRBJ2-5; D call uncertain. The germline V and J ends were trimmed by 6 bases and 2 bases, with 13 bases remaining between them. This CDR3 region has 14 residues. CDR3 bases: TGTGCCAGCAGCCACCGGATCCTACAAGAGACCCAGTACTTC. It specifies CASSHRILQETQYF.

This chain joins TRBV2 and TRBJ1-2; 8 bases agree with TRBD1. Looked up from germline, CDR1 is SNHLY and CDR2 is FYNNEI. V shed 10 bases and J 2 bases; nucleotides not matched to a gene: 6. The CDR3 contains 13 residues. CDR3 sequence reads: CATMDRANYGYTF. In DNA form, the CDR3 reads TGTGCCACCATGGACAGGGCCAACTATGGCTACACCTTC.

The chain has TRBV20-1 and TRBJ2-7; D uncertain. The germline V and J ends were trimmed by 0 bases and 3 bases, with 15 bases remaining between them. The CDR3 length is 15 residues. Germline lookup yields CDR1 DFQATT and CDR2 SNEGSKA (reference sequence). This CDR3 reads CSARDGVRVNYEQYF. The CDR3 coding sequence is TGCAGTGCTAGAGATGGGGTTAGGGTGAACTACGAGCAGTACTTC.

This chain joins TRBV7-9 and TRBJ2-2, with D possibly called TRBD1 or TRBD2 (6 bases each). Trimming took 2 bases from V and 6 from J, leaving 16 bases between them. This CDR3 contains 16 residues. Germline CDR1 reads SEHNR; CDR2 reads FQNEAQ (reference sequence). In nucleotides, the CDR3 is TGTGCCAGCAGCTTAATGGGGGGCAGACAAGCCGGGGAGCTGTTTTTT. Translation gives CASSLMGGRQAGELFF. The entire variable domain, with the rest obtained from reference TRBV7-9 and TRBJ2-2, is as follows: DTGVSQNPRHKITKRGQNVTFRCDPISEHNRLYWYRQTLGQGPEFLTYFQNEAQLEKSRLLSDRFSAERPKGSFSTLEIQRTEQGDSAMYLCASSLMGGRQAGELFFGEGSRLTVL.

At least ten counts were recorded for this clonotype. This chain connects TRBV2 to TRBJ2-3; perhaps TRBD2 as D (6 bases). The V and J ends lost 1 base and 7 bases respectively, with 6 bases between them. CDR1 is SNHLY and CDR2 is FYNNEI in the germline V gene. The CDR3 contains 12 residues. In nucleotides, the CDR3 is TGTGCCAGCAGTGAAGGGGACTATACGCAGTATTTT. As protein: CASSEGDYTQYF.

This clonotype was recorded a few times. The chain is built from TRBV9 and TRBJ1-4, with 7 positions matching TRBD1. Germline CDR1 and CDR2: SGDLS and YYNGEE. This CDR3 is 19 amino acids long. Germline trimming cut 3 bases from V and 0 bases from J; bases unmatched to any gene: 14. The CDR3 region has the DNA TGTGCCAGCAGCGCCAAAACAACCGACAGGGCTGCAACTAATGAAAAACTGTTTTTT. As protein: CASSAKTTDRAATNEKLFF.

J is TRBJ1-2 and V is TRBV7-2; D gene unclear. This CDR3 comprises 13 residues. From germline, CDR1 is SGHTA and CDR2 FQGNSA. Between the trimmed V and J ends, which lost 5 bases and 1 base, there was a span of 8 bases. The CDR3 sequence: CASSGVDNYGYTF. As DNA, the CDR3 is TGTGCCAGCAGCGGGGTAGATAACTATGGCTACACCTTC.